The following is a T cell receptor (beta chain) sequence with its context. Its antigen is unidentified. The read ends 3 residues before the CDR3 terminus; that terminus is restored from the germline J gene. This CDR3 has 17 residues. The V gene's germline CDR1 is LNHDA and CDR2 SQIVND (reference sequence). V dropped 1 base and J dropped 0 bases, with 16 bases sitting between them. The CVID group had roughly 15 females and about 30 males, mean age 40. Replacement immunoglobulin had been given to every CVID subject for at least one year. The source of the sample is a study of T cell clonality in common variable immunodeficiency. Overall study results and limits: Common variable immunodeficiency TCR beta sequences reportedly had fewer deletions and N-nucleotide insertions.

Data came from immunoSEQ multiplex PCR; TCRdb stores just in-frame clones and leaves some out. Listed here are about 33,000 clones without any singletons, the top ten holding less than 8%. The TCR sequence derives from a human donor with common variable immunodeficiency. The chain has TRBV19 and TRBJ2-7, with D possibly TRBD2 on 6 matching bases. Sequencing input: peripheral blood mononuclear cells. CDR3 DNA, as far as it was read: TGTGCCAGTAGTATAGCCCACGGGGACTCTTCCTCCTACGAG. Translating it yields CASSIAHGDSSSYE. The complete CDR3 reads CASSIAHGDSSSYEQYF.